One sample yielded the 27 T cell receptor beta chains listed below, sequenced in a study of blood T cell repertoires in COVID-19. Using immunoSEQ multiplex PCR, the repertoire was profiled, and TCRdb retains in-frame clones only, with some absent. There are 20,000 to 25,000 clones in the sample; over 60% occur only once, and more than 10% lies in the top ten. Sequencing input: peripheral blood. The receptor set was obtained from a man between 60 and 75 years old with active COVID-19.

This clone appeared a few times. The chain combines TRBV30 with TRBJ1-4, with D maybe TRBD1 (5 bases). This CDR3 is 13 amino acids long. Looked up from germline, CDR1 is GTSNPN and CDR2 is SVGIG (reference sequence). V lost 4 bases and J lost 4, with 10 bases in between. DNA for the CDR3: TGTGCCTGGATGATAGGGGATAATGAAAAACTGTTTTTT. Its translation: CAWMIGDNEKLFF.

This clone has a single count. The DNA of the CDR3 is TGTGCCAGCATCCTACAGGCGAACACTGAAGCTTTCTTT. As protein: CASILQANTEAFF. The J gene is TRBJ1-1, the V gene TRBV21-1; the D call of TRBD1 is as the table states it, not checked on the DNA. TRBV21-1 is reported as a pseudogene. The CDR3 has 13 residues.

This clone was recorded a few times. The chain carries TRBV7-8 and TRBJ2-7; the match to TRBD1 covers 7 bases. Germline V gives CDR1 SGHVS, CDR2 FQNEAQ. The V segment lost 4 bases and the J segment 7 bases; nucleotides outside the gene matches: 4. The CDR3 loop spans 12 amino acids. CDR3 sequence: CASSSTGWEQYF. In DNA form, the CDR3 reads TGTGCCAGCAGCTCGACAGGGTGGGAGCAGTACTTC. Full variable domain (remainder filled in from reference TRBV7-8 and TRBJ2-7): GAGVSQSPRYKVAKRGQDVALRCDPISGHVSLFWYQQALGQGPEFLTYFQNEAQLDKSGLPSDRFFAERPEGSVSTLKIQRTQQEDSAVYLCASSSTGWEQYFGPGTRLTVT.

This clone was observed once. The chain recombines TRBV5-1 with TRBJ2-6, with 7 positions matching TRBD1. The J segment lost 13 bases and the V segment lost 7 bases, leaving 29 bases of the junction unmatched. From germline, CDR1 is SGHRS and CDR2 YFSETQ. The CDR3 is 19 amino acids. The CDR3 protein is CASSQFSGQLLGGLGVLTF. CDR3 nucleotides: TGCGCCAGCTCCCAATTTTCGGGACAGCTCTTAGGCGGGCTAGGTGTCCTGACTTTC.

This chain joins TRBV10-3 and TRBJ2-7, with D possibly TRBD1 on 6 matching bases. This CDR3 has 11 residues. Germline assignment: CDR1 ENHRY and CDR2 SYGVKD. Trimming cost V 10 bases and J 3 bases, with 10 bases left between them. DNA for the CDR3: TGTGCCAGTGGACAGATCTACGAGCAGTACTTC. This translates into CASGQIYEQYF.

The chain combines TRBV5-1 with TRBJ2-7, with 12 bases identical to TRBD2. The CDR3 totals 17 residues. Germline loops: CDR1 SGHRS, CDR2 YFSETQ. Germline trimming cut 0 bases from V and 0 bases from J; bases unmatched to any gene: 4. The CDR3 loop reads CASSLALAGGISYEQYF. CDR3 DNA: TGCGCCAGCAGCTTGGCACTAGCGGGAGGCATCTCCTACGAGCAGTACTTC.

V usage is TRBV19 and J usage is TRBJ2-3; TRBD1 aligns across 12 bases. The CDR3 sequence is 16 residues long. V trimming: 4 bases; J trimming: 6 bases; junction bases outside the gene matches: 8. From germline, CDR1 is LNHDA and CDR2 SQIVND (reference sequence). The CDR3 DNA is TGTGCCAGTAGTACCTCCGGGACAGGGGGCATTGATACGCAGTATTTT. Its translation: CASSTSGTGGIDTQYF.

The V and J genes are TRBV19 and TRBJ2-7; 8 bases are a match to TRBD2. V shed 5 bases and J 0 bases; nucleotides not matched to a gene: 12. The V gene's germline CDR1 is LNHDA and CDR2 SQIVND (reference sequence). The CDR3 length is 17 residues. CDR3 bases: TGTGCCAGTAGTCGGGCAAGCGGGAGTCGCCACTCCTACGAGCAGTACTTC. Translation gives CASSRASGSRHSYEQYF. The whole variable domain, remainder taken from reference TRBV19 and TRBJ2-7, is DGGITQSPKYLFRKEGQNVTLSCEQNLNHDAMYWYRQDPGQGLRLIYYSQIVNDFQKGDIAEGYSVSREKKESFPLTVTSAQKNPTAFYLCASSRASGSRHSYEQYFGPGTRLTVT.

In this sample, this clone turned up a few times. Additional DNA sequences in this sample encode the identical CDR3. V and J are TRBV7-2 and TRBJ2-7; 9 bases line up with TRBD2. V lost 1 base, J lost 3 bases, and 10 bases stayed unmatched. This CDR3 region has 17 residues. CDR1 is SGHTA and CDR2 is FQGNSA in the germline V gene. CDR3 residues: CASSLGLAGRPDYEQYF. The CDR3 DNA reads TGTGCCAGCAGCTTAGGCCTAGCGGGACGCCCCGACTACGAGCAGTACTTC.

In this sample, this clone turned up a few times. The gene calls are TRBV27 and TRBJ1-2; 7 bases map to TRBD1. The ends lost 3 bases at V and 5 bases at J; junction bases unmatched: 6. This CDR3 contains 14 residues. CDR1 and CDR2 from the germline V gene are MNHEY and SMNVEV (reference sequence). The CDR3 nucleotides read TGTGCCAGCAGTTTGGCAGGGGGTGGGTATGGCTACACCTTC. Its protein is CASSLAGGGYGYTF.

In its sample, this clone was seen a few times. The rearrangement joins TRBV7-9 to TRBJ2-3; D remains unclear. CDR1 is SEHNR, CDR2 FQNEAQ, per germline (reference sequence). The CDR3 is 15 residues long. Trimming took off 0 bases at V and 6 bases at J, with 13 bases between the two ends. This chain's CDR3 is CASSLATTILDTQYF. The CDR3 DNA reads TGTGCCAGCAGCTTAGCAACTACTATTTTGGATACGCAGTATTTT.

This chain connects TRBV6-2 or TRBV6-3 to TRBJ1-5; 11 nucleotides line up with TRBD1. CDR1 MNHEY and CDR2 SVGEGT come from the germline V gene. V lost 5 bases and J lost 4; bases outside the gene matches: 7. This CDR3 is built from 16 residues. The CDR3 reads CASSTRTGGFNQPQHF. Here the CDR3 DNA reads TGTGCCAGCAGTACCCGGACAGGGGGCTTTAATCAGCCCCAGCATTTT.

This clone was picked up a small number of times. CDR3 in amino acids: CASSPGQAWETQYF. CDR3 sequence (DNA): TGTGCCAGCAGCCCGGGACAGGCGTGGGAGACCCAGTACTTC. This chain links TRBV7-2 with TRBJ2-5; the match to TRBD1 covers 8 bases. The CDR3 covers 14 residues. Germline values: CDR1 SGHTA, CDR2 FQGNSA. The junction had 7 bases not matched to a gene; V was cut back by 5 bases and J by 5 bases. Drawing the rest from reference TRBV7-2 and TRBJ2-5, the complete variable domain is GAGVSQSPSNKVTEKGKDVELRCDPISGHTALYWYRQSLGQGLEFLIYFQGNSAPDKSGLPSDRFSAERTGGSVSTLTIQRTQQEDSAVYLCASSPGQAWETQYFGPGTRLLVL.

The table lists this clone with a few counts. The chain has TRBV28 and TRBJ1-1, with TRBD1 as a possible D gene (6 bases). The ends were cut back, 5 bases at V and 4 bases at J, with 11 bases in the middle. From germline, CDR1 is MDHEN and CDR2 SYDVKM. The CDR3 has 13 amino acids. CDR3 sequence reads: CASSVGAGTEAFF. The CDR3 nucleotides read TGTGCCAGCAGTGTGGGGGCAGGCACTGAAGCTTTCTTT.

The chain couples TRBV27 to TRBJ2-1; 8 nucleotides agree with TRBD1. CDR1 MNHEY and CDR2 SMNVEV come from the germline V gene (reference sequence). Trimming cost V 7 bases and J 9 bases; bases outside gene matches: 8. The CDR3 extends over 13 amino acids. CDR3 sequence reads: CASTMTGAGEQFF. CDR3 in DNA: TGTGCCAGCACCATGACAGGGGCGGGTGAGCAGTTCTTC.

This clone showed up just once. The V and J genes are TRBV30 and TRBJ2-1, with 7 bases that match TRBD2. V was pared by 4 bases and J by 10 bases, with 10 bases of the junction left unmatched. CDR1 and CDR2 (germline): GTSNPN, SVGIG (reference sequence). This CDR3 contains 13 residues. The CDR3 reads CAWTGTTHPEQFF. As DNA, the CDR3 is TGTGCCTGGACCGGGACTACACACCCAGAGCAGTTCTTC.

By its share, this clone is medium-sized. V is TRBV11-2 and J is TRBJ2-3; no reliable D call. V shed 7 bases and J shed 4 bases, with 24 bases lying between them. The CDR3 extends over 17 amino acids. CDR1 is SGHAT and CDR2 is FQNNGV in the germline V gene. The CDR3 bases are TGTGCCAGCACCCTAAGATCTCCCCAGGCGTTCGCAGATACGCAGTATTTT. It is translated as CASTLRSPQAFADTQYF.

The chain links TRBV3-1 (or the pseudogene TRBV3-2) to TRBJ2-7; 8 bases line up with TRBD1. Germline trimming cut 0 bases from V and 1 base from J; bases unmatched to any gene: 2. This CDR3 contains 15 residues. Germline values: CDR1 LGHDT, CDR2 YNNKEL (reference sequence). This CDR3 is CASSQDTGGSYEQYF. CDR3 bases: TGTGCCAGCAGCCAAGACACAGGGGGGTCCTACGAGCAGTACTTC.

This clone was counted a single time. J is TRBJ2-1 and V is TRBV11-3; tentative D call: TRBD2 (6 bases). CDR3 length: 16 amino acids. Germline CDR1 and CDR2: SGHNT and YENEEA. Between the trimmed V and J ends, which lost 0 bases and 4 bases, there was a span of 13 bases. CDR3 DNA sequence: TGTGCCAGCAGCTTAGAATCCGGACTACGGTACAATGAGCAGTTCTTC. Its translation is CASSLESGLRYNEQFF.

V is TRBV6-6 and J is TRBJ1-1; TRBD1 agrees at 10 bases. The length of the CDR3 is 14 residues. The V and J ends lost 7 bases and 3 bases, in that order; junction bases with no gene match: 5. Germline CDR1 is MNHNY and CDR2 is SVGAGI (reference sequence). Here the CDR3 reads CASTPTGGDTEAFF. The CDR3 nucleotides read TGTGCCAGCACCCCGACAGGGGGCGACACTGAAGCTTTCTTT.

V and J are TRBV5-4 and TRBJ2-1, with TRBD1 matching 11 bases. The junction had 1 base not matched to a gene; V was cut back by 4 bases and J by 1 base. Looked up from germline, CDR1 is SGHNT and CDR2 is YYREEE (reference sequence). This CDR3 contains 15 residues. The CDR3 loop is CASSRDRGSYNEQFF. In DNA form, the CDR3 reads TGTGCCAGCAGCCGGGACAGGGGGTCCTACAATGAGCAGTTCTTC.

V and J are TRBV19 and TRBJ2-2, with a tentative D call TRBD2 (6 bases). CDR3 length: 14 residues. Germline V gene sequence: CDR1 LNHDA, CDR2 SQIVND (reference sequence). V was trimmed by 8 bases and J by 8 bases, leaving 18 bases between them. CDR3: CASASRAGRGELFF. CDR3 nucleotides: TGTGCCAGTGCAAGTAGGGCGGGAAGGGGGGAGCTGTTTTTT.

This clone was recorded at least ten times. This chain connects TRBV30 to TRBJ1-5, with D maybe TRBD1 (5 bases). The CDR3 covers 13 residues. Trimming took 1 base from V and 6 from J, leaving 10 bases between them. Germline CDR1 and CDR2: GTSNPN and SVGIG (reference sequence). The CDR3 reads CAWSGGGAQPQHF. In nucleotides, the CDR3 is TGTGCCTGGAGTGGCGGGGGTGCTCAGCCCCAGCATTTT.

The CDR3 DNA is TGTGCCAGCAGCAAAGATAGCGGAGGGATGGAGACCCAGTACTTC. This codes for CASSKDSGGMETQYF. The genes are TRBV6-6 and TRBJ2-5, with a weak D call TRBD2 (6 bases). Germline V gene data show CDR1 as MNHNY and CDR2 as SVGAGI (reference sequence). CDR3 length equals 15 residues. V was pared by 6 bases and J by 5 bases, with 19 bases between.

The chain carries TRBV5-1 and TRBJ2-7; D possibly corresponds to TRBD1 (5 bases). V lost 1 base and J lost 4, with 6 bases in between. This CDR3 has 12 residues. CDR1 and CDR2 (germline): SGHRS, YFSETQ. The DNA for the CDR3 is TGCGCCAGCAGCTTGAGGGGTTACGAGCAGTACTTC. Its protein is CASSLRGYEQYF.

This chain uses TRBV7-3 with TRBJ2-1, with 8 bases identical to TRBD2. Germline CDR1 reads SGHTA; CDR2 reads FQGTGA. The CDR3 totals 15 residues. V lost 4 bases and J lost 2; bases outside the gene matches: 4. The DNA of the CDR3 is TGTGCCAGCAGCTACGGACTAGCCCCCTACAATGAGCAGTTCTTC. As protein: CASSYGLAPYNEQFF.

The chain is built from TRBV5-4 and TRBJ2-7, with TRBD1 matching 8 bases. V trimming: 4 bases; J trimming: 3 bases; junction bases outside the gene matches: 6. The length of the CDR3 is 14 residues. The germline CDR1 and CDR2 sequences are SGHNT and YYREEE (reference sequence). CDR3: CASSPGGQDYEQYF. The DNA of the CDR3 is TGTGCCAGCAGCCCCGGGGGACAGGACTACGAGCAGTACTTC.